What follows is one T cell receptor (beta chain) and its context. Its antigen is as yet unknown. Looked up from germline, CDR1 is SEHNR and CDR2 is FQNEAQ (reference sequence). The J segment lost 2 bases and the V segment lost 5 bases, leaving 1 base of the junction unmatched. The CDR3 runs 14 residues. These data belong to a study of cytomegalovirus exposure and HLA in healthy donors. Use of 60 Vbeta and 13 Jbeta primers characterized the PCR. Clones were sequenced by immunoSEQ multiplex PCR, and TCRdb holds only the in-frame ones, with some missing. Here the sample spans 150,000 to 180,000 clones, 70% to 80% being singletons. Study results and limitations: A link between a missense DCLRE1C variant and TCR beta V- and J-gene trimming emerged from a later analysis.

The sequence came from a man younger than 40 in good health and CMV-seronegative. The V call is TRBV7-9, the J call TRBJ1-2, with 11 nucleotides matching TRBD1. Sequences were obtained from PBMCs. The CDR3 DNA follows: TGTGCCAGCAGCCGGACAGGGGGCAACTATGGCTACACCTTC. Translated, it gives CASSRTGGNYGYTF. The variable domain in full, completed from reference TRBV7-9 and TRBJ1-2, reads DTGVSQNPRHKITKRGQNVTFRCDPISEHNRLYWYRQTLGQGPEFLTYFQNEAQLEKSRLLSDRFSAERPKGSFSTLEIQRTEQGDSAMYLCASSRTGGNYGYTFGSGTRLTVV.